These 3 T cell receptor beta chains came from one sample sequenced in a study of CXCR3-negative and CXCR3-positive naive CD8 T cells (dated 2019 in TCRdb). Sequencing used a NextSeq 550. The Human TCR Profiling Kit (MiLaboratory) was used to prepare UMI-labeled 5' RACE TRB cDNA libraries. After TCRdb reprocessed the reads, each CDR3 protein sequence was kept as one row, without DNA. The sample has 100,000 to 150,000 distinct CDR3 sequences on record. The ten largest clones take up approximately 0.5% of the sample. Source material: naive CXCR3- CD8+ T cells from blood. What this sample's cell subset or site label stands for: CD45RO-CCR7+CD27+CD95- naive CD8+ T cells lacking CXCR3 (TNR3-). The receptors here all came from a human donor in good health. Some clones in this sample may be carry-over from other donors' samples.

The V call is TRBV7-6, the J call TRBJ2-5; TCRdb names TRBD1, which stays unverified in the absence of DNA. The CDR3 length is 15 residues. The germline V gene has CDR1 SGHVS and CDR2 FNYEAQ. CDR3 protein: CASSGRDPIEETQYF. The full variable domain, with the rest looked up from reference TRBV7-6 and TRBJ2-5, is GAGVSQSPRYKVTKRGQDVALRCDPISGHVSLYWYRQALGQGPEFLTYFNYEAQQDKSGLPNDRFSAERPEGSISTLTIQRTEQRDSAMYRCASSGRDPIEETQYFGPGTRLLVL.

The V call is TRBV7-9, the J call TRBJ1-5. Germline V CDR1 and CDR2: SEHNR, FQNEAQ (reference sequence). CDR3 length equals 12 residues. The CDR3 loop is CASTSDQQPQHF.

The chain recombines TRBV28 with TRBJ2-7; TCRdb's D call of TRBD1 is untestable without DNA. In germline, CDR1 is MDHEN, CDR2 SYDVKM. The length of the CDR3 is 15 residues. The CDR3 sequence is CASSPIGQSFYEQYF.